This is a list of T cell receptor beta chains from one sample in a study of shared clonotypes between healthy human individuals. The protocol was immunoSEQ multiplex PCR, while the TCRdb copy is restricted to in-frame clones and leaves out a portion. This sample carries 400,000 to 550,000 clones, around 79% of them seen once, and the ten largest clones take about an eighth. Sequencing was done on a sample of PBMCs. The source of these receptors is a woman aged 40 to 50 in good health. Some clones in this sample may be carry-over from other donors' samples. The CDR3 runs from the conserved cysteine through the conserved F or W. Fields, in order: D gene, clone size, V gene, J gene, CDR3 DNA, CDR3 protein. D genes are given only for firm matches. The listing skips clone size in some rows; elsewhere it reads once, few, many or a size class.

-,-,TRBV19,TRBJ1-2,TGTGCCAGTAGCCCGGAGGGTAACTATGGCTACACCTTC,CASSPEGNYGYTF
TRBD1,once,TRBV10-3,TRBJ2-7,TGTGCCATCAGTGCCGACAGGGATACCTACGAGCAGTACTTC,CAISADRDTYEQYF
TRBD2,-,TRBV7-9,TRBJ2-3,TGTGCCAGCAGCTCACGGGCGGGAGTGACGGATACGCAGTATTTT,CASSSRAGVTDTQYF
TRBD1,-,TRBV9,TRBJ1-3,TGTGCCAGCAGCGCCGACCAGGGGGGCTCTGGAAACACCATATATTTT,CASSADQGGSGNTIYF
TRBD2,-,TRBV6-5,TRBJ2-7,TGTGCCAGCAGTTACTCCCGGACGGGGGGTATTTACGAGCAGTACTTC,CASSYSRTGGIYEQYF
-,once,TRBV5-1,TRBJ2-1,TGCGCCAGCAGCTCGACCTCCGGGGCTAGCTACAATGAGCAGTTCTTC,CASSSTSGASYNEQFF
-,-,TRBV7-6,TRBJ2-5,TGTGCCAGCAGCTTACTCCAAGAGACCCAGTACTTC,CASSLLQETQYF
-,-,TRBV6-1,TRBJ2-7,TGTGCCAGCAGTGAAACGGCCAGGGGCTACGAGCAGTACTTC,CASSETARGYEQYF
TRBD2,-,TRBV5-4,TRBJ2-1,TGTGCCAGCAGCTTAGCCGGGACTACCTACTCGGATGAGCAGTTCTTC,CASSLAGTTYSDEQFF
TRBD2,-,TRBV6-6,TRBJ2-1,TGTGCCAGTTCCGGTGGACTAGCGGGAGTAAATGAGCAGTTCTTC,CASSGGLAGVNEQFF
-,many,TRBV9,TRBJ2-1,TGTGCCAGCAGCGCAAGGAGCGGAGGGTCCTACAATGAGCAGTTCTTC,CASSARSGGSYNEQFF
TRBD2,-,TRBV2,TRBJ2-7,TGTGCCAGCAGTGTGTTGGGGGGGAAGTGGTACGAGCAGTACTTC,CASSVLGGKWYEQYF
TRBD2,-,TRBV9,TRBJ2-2,TGTGCCAGCAGCCCGGGACTAGTCAGCGCCGGGGAGCTGTTTTTT,CASSPGLVSAGELFF
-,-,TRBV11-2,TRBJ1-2,TGTGCCAGCAGCCCAACGCGGGGCACCTACTATGGCTACACCTTC,CASSPTRGTYYGYTF
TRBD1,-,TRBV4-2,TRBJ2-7,TGTGCCAGCAGCCTCCGGGACAGATACGAGCAGTACTTC,CASSLRDRYEQYF
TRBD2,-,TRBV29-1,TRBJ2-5,TGCAGCGTTGGCGGGGGGGGCCAATGGATCCAGTACTTC,CSVGGGGQWIQYF
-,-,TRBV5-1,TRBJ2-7,TGCGCCAGCAGCTTGGAACCTACCTACGAGCAGTACTTC,CASSLEPTYEQYF
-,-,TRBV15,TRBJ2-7,TGTGCCACCAGCGGGGGATTGGGCCTGAGCTCCTACGAGCAGTACTTC,CATSGGLGLSSYEQYF
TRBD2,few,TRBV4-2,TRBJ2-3,TGTGCCAGCAGCCAAATGGCCGGGACTAGCGGCAATACGCAGTATTTT,CASSQMAGTSGNTQYF
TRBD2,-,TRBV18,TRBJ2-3,TGTGCCAGCTCACCTCTAGCGGGAGTTAGCACAGATACGCAGTATTTT,CASSPLAGVSTDTQYF
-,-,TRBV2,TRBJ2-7,TGTGCCAGCAGTGAGTCAGTTACCCGGGACCCCTCCTACGAGCAGTACTTC,CASSESVTRDPSYEQYF
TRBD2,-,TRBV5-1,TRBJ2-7,TGCGCCAGCAGCCAGACTAGCGGGAGGTACGAGCAGTACTTC,CASSQTSGRYEQYF
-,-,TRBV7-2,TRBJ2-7,TGTGCCAGCAGCGGAGGGATAGCCTACGAGCAGTACTTC,CASSGGIAYEQYF
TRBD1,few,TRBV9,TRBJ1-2,TGTGCCAGCAGCGCACCGGGACAGGGCTTAATTAGGTACACCTTC,CASSAPGQGLIRYTF
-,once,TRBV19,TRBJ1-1,TGTGCCAGTAGTATATCAGGGAACACTGAAGCTTTCTTT,CASSISGNTEAFF